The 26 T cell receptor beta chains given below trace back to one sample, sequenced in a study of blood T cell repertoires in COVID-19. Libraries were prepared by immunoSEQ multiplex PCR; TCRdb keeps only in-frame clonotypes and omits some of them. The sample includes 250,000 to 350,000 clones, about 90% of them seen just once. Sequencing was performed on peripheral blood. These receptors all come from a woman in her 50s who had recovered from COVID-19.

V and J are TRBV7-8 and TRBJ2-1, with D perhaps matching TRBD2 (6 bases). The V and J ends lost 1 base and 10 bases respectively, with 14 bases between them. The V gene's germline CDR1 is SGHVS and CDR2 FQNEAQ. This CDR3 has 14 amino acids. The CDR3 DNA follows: TGTGCCAGCAGCTTAGGAACAGGACGGGGGGAGCAGTTCTTC. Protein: CASSLGTGRGEQFF. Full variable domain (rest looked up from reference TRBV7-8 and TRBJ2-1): GAGVSQSPRYKVAKRGQDVALRCDPISGHVSLFWYQQALGQGPEFLTYFQNEAQLDKSGLPSDRFFAERPEGSVSTLKIQRTQQEDSAVYLCASSLGTGRGEQFFGPGTRLTVL.

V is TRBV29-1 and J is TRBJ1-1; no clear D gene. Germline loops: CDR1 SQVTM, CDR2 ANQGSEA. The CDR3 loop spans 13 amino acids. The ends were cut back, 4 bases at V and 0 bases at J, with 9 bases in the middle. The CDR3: CSVAGIMNTEAFF. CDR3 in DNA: TGCAGCGTTGCGGGGATCATGAACACTGAAGCTTTCTTT.

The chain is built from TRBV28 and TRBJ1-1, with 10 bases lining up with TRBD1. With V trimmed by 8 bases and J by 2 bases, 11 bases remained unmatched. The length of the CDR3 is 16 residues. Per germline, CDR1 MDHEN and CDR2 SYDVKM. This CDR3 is CASGRRDRGLNTEAFF. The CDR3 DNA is TGTGCCAGCGGACGTCGGGACAGGGGACTTAACACTGAAGCTTTCTTT.

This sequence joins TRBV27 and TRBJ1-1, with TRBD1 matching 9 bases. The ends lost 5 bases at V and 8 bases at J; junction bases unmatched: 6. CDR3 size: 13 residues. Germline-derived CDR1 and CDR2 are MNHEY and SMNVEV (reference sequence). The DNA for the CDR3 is TGTGCCAGCAGTCGTAGGACAGGGGTCGAAGCTTTCTTT. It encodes CASSRRTGVEAFF.

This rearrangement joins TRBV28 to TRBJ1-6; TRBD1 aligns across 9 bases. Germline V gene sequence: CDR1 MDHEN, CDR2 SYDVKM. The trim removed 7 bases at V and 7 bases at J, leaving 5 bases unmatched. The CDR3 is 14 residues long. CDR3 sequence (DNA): TGTGCCAGCAACTGGGGGACAGGGAATTCACCCCTCCACTTT. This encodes CASNWGTGNSPLHF.

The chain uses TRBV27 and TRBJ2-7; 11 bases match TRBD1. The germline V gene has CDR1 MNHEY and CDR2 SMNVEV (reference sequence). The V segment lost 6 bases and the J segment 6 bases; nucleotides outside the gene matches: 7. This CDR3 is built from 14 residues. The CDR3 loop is CASSFGTGGSEQYF. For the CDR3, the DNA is TGTGCCAGCAGCTTCGGGACAGGGGGTTCCGAGCAGTACTTC.

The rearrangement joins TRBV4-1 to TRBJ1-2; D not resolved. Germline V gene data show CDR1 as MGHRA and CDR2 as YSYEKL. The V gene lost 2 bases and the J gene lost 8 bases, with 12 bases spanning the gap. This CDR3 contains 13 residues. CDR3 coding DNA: TGCGCCAGCAGCCAAAGCGGGCCCACGGGCTACACCTTC. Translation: CASSQSGPTGYTF.

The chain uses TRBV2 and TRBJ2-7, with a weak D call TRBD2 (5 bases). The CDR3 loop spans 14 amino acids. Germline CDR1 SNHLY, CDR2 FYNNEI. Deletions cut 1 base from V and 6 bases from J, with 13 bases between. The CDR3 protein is CASSEGTSIVEQYF. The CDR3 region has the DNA TGTGCCAGCAGTGAAGGGACTTCTATCGTCGAGCAGTACTTC.

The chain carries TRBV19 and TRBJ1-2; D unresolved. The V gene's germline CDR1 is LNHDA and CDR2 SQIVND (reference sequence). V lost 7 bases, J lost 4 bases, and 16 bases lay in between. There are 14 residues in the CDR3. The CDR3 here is CASTSPTGGYGYTF. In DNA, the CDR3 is TGTGCCAGTACTAGCCCCACTGGAGGCTATGGCTACACCTTC.

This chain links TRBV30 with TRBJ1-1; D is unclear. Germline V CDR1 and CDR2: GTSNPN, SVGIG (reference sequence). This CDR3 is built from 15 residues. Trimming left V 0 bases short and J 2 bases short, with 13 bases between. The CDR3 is CAWSVRGRRNTEAFF. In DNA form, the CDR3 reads TGTGCCTGGAGTGTACGGGGTCGACGTAACACTGAAGCTTTCTTT.

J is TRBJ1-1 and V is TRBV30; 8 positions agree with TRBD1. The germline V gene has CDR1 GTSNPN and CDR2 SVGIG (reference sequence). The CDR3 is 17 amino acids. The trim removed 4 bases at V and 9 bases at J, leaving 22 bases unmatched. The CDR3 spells CAWTTIRTGRLFPKAFF. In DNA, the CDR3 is TGTGCCTGGACTACTATCCGGACAGGGCGATTGTTCCCAAAAGCTTTCTTT.

The CDR3 bases are TGTGCCAGCAGCTTGAGACAGGGGGCCGGCGAGCAGTACTTC. Its translation: CASSLRQGAGEQYF. V gene TRBV5-6 combines with J gene TRBJ2-7, with 10 bases fitting TRBD1. This CDR3 has 14 amino acids. The germline CDR1 and CDR2 sequences are SGHDT and YYEEEE. The ends lost 1 base at V and 6 bases at J; junction bases unmatched: 4. Drawing the rest from reference TRBV5-6 and TRBJ2-7, the complete variable domain is DAGVTQSPTHLIKTRGQQVTLRCSPKSGHDTVSWYQQALGQGPQFIFQYYEEEERQRGNFPDRFSGHQFPNYSSELNVNALLLGDSALYLCASSLRQGAGEQYFGPGTRLTVT.

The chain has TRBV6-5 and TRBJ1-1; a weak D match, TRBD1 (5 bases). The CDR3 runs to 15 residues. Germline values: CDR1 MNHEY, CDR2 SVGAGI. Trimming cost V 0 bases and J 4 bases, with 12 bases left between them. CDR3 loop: CASSYSWSGGTEAFF. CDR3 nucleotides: TGTGCCAGCAGTTACTCGTGGTCGGGGGGCACTGAAGCTTTCTTT.

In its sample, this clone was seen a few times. The CDR3 DNA is TGTGCCAGCTCACCTGTCAGGTCTAGCGGTAAGGAAGAGACCCAGTACTTC. It specifies CASSPVRSSGKEETQYF. The chain employs TRBV18 and TRBJ2-5, with 7 bases that match TRBD2. V lost 3 bases and J lost 3; bases outside the gene matches: 13. Germline V gene data show CDR1 as KGHSH and CDR2 as LQKENI. The CDR3 is made up of 17 amino acids. The entire variable domain, with the rest obtained from reference TRBV18 and TRBJ2-5, is as follows: NAGVMQNPRHLVRRRGQEARLRCSPMKGHSHVYWYRQLPEEGLKFMVYLQKENIIDESGMPKERFSAEFPKEGPSILRIQQVVRGDSAAYFCASSPVRSSGKEETQYFGPGTRLLVL.

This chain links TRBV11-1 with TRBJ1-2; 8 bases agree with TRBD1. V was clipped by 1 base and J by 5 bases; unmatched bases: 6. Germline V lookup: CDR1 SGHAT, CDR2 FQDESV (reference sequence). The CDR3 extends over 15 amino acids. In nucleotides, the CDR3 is TGTGCCAGCAGCTTAGGGATACAGGGGGTTTATGGCTACACCTTC. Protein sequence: CASSLGIQGVYGYTF.

The CDR3 here is CASSLRTGYEQYF. CDR3 DNA sequence: TGTGCCAGCAGTTTGCGGACAGGGTACGAGCAGTACTTC. The rearrangement uses TRBV12-3 or TRBV12-4 and TRBJ2-7, with 8 bases that match TRBD1. The CDR3 contains 13 residues. V dropped 3 bases and J dropped 4; count of bases not matched to a gene: 2.

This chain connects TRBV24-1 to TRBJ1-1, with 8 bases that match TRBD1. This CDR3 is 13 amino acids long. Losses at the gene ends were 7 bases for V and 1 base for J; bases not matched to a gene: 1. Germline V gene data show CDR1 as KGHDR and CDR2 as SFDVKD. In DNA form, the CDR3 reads TGTGCCACCAGGACAGGGGAGAACACTGAAGCTTTCTTT. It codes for CATRTGENTEAFF.

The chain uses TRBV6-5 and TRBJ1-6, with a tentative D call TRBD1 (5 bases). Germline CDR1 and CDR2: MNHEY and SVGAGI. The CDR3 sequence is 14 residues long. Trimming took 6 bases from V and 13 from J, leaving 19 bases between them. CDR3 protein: CASRAGTGTSPLHF. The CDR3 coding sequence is TGTGCCAGCAGAGCCGGGACTGGGACTTCCCCCCTCCACTTT.

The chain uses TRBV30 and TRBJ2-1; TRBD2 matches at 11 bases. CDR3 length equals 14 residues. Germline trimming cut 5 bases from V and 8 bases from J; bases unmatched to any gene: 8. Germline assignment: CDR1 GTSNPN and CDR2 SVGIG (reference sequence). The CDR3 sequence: CAWALAGGLYEQFF. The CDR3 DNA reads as TGTGCCTGGGCATTAGCGGGGGGGCTTTATGAGCAGTTCTTC.

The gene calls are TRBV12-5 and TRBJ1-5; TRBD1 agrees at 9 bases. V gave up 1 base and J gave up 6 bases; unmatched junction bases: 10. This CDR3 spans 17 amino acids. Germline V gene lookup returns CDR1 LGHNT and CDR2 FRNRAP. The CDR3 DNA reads TGTGCTAGTGGTTTGGACCGACAGGGGGGGCGTAGTCAGCCCCAGCATTTT. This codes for CASGLDRQGGRSQPQHF. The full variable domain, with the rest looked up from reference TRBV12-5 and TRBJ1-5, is DARVTQTPRHKVTEMGQEVTMRCQPILGHNTVFWYRQTMMQGLELLAYFRNRAPLDDSGMPKDRFSAEMPDATLATLKIQPSEPRDSAVYFCASGLDRQGGRSQPQHFGDGTRLSIL.

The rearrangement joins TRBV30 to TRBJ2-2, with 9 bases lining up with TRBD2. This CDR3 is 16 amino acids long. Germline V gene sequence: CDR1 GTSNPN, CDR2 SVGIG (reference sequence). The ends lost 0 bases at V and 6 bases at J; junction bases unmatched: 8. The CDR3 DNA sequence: TGTGCCTGGAGTGTACCCGCGGGGGGGTCCGCCGGGGAGCTGTTTTTT. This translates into CAWSVPAGGSAGELFF.

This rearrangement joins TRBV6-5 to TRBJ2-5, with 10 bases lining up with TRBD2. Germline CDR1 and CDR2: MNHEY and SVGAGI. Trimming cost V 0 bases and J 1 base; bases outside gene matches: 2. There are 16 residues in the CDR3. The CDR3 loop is CASSYSQRGGQETQYF. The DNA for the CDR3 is TGTGCCAGCAGTTACTCTCAGCGGGGGGGCCAAGAGACCCAGTACTTC.

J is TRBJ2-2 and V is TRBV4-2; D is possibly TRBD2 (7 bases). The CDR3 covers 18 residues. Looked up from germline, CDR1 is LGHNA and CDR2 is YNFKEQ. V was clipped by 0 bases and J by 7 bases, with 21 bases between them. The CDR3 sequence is CASSQDIVGGPFNGELFF. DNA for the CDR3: TGTGCCAGCAGCCAAGATATTGTGGGGGGGCCTTTTAACGGGGAGCTGTTTTTT.

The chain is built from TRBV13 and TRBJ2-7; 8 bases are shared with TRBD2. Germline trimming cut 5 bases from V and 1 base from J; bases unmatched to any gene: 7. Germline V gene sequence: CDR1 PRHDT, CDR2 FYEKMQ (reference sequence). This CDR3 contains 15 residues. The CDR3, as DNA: TGTGCCAGCAGCGGAGCTAGCGGGTGGTCCTACGAGCAGTACTTC. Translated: CASSGASGWSYEQYF.

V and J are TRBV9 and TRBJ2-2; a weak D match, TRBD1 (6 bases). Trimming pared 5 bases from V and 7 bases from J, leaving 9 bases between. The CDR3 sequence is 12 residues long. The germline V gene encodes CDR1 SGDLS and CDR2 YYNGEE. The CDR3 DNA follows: TGTGCCAGCAGATCAGGGGTCGGGGAGCTGTTTTTT. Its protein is CASRSGVGELFF.

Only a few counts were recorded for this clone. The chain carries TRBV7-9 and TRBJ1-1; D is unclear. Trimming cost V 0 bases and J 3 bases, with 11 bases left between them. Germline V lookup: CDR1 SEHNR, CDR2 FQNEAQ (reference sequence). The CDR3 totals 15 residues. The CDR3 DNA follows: TGTGCCAGCAGCTTAGCGGACTGGAGGGACACTGAAGCTTTCTTT. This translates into CASSLADWRDTEAFF.